The 6 T cell receptor beta chains listed next were all sequenced from one sample in a study of blood T cell repertoires in COVID-19. Sequenced by immunoSEQ multiplex PCR; TCRdb stores in-frame clones only, minus some. The sample records over 200,000 clones, over 75% being singletons. Sequencing was carried out using peripheral blood. These receptors were collected from a man aged 40-50 years with active or convalescent COVID-19.

This clone was observed a single time. The chain combines TRBV7-2 with TRBJ2-2; TRBD2 matches at 10 bases. The germline V gene has CDR1 SGHTA and CDR2 FQGNSA. The CDR3 covers 18 residues. Germline trimming cut 1 base from V and 1 base from J; bases unmatched to any gene: 6. Here the CDR3 reads CASSLEVAGGLNTGELFF. The CDR3 DNA is TGTGCCAGCAGCTTAGAGGTAGCGGGGGGCCTGAACACCGGGGAGCTGTTTTTT.

The J gene is TRBJ1-2, the V gene TRBV6-5, with TRBD1 matching over 7 bases. Germline V gene data show CDR1 as MNHEY and CDR2 as SVGAGI. The CDR3 length is 15 residues. Losses at the gene ends were 2 bases for V and 6 bases for J; bases not matched to a gene: 9. In DNA form, the CDR3 reads TGTGCCAGCAGTTACCCCGGGACAGCTATTGATGGCTACACCTTC. Translated, it gives CASSYPGTAIDGYTF.

The CDR3 DNA reads TGTGCCAGCAGCCAAGATCAAACAGGGCGGGTCTATGGCTACACCTTC. As protein: CASSQDQTGRVYGYTF. The chain joins TRBV3-1 (or the pseudogene TRBV3-2) to TRBJ1-2; TRBD1 is a possible D gene (6 bases). The CDR3 loop spans 16 amino acids. Per germline, CDR1 LGHDT and CDR2 YNNKEL (reference sequence). V lost 0 bases, J lost 4 bases, and 15 bases lay in between.

This chain joins TRBV30 and TRBJ1-4; TRBD1 aligns across 10 bases. The CDR3 is made up of 14 amino acids. J was trimmed by 5 bases and V by 6 bases; bases with no gene match: 6. Germline loops: CDR1 GTSNPN, CDR2 SVGIG (reference sequence). CDR3 nucleotide sequence: TGTGCCTGTGATGGGACAGGGGTGAATGAAAAACTGTTTTTT. Amino acid sequence: CACDGTGVNEKLFF. The entire variable domain, with the rest obtained from reference TRBV30 and TRBJ1-4, is as follows: SQTIHQWPATLVQPVGSPLSLECTVEGTSNPNLYWYRQAAGRGLQLLFYSVGIGQISSEVPQNLSASRPQDRQFILSSKKLLLSDSGFYLCACDGTGVNEKLFFGSGTQLSVL.

This chain joins TRBV12-3 or TRBV12-4 and TRBJ2-1; D is undetermined. The CDR3 contains 12 residues. The ends were cut back, 4 bases at V and 10 bases at J, with 11 bases in the middle. This CDR3 is CASSYFLAEQFF. The CDR3 bases are TGTGCCAGCAGTTATTTTCTCGCGGAGCAGTTCTTC.

V gene TRBV19 combines with J gene TRBJ2-2; 11 bases match TRBD2. This CDR3 comprises 17 residues. Trimming at V came to 6 bases and at J to 4 bases, leaving 10 bases not matched to a gene. CDR1 is LNHDA, CDR2 SQIVND, per germline (reference sequence). The CDR3 spells CASREGLAETITGELFF. CDR3 coding DNA: TGTGCCAGTAGGGAGGGACTAGCGGAAACTATCACCGGGGAGCTGTTTTTT.